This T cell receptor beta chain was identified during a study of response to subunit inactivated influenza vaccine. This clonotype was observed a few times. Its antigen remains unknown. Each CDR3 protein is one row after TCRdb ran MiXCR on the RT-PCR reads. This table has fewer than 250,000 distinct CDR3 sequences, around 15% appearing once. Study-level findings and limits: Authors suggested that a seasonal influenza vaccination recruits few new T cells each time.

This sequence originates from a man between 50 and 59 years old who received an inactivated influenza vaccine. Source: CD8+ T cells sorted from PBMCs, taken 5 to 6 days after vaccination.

CDR3: CASSAWSGEGYGYTF. The CDR3 DNA is TGCGCCAGCAGCGCTTGGTCCGGAGAGGGCTATGGCTACACCTTC. The V and J genes are TRBV5-1 and TRBJ1-2; D gene uncertain. The germline V and J ends were trimmed by 4 bases and 4 bases, with 17 bases remaining between them. This CDR3 is built from 15 residues. Germline CDR1 is SGHRS and CDR2 is YFSETQ. Together with reference TRBV5-1 and TRBJ1-2, the CDR3 gives the full variable domain: KAGVTQTPRYLIKTRGQQVTLSCSPISGHRSVSWYQQTPGQGLQFLFEYFSETQRNKGNFPGRFSGRQFSNSRSEMNVSTLELGDSALYLCASSAWSGEGYGYTFGSGTRLTVV.